This is a list of T cell receptor beta chains from one sample in a study of blood T cell repertoires in COVID-19. Clones were sequenced by immunoSEQ multiplex PCR, and TCRdb holds only the in-frame ones, with some missing. The table lists 90,000 to 130,000 clones, roughly 85% of them singletons, with approximately 1.3% in the top ten. The source material was peripheral blood. Every receptor here comes from a man aged 35 to 55 with acute or convalescent COVID-19. Each CDR3 is given with its conserved first and last residue. A D gene is named only where the DNA matches it firmly. Rows may omit the clone size; those that give it use once, few, many or a size class.

TRBD2	few	TRBV4-2	TRBJ2-7	CASSPTSGTYEQYF	TGTGCCAGCAGCCCGACTAGCGGGACGTACGAGCAGTACTTC
TRBD1	-	TRBV9	TRBJ1-5	CASSEGTGRQPQHF	TGTGCCAGCAGCGAGGGGACAGGGAGACAGCCCCAGCATTTT
-	-	TRBV3-1/TRBV3-2	TRBJ2-3	CASRQNWRGGTDTQYF	TGTGCCAGCAGGCAAAATTGGCGAGGAGGCACAGATACGCAGTATTTT
-	-	TRBV7-6	TRBJ2-7	CASSDLGRAYEQYF	TGTGCCAGCAGCGACCTGGGCAGGGCCTACGAGCAGTACTTC
-	-	TRBV7-2	TRBJ1-1	CASSLAPTGSTEAFF	TGTGCCAGCAGCTTAGCCCCAACAGGAAGCACTGAAGCTTTCTTT
TRBD1	-	TRBV3-1/TRBV3-2	TRBJ1-2	CASSQLVTGSYGYTF	TGTGCCAGCAGCCAGCTGGTGACAGGGTCGTATGGCTACACCTTC
TRBD1	-	TRBV29-1	TRBJ2-7	CSVLRQGGEQYF	TGCAGCGTACTCAGACAGGGGGGCGAGCAGTACTTC
-	-	TRBV29-1	TRBJ1-2	CSVVGEGFFNYGYTF	TGCAGCGTTGTAGGGGAGGGTTTTTTTAACTATGGCTACACCTTC
TRBD2	few	TRBV7-2	TRBJ2-5	CASSPGTSWETQYF	TGTGCCAGCAGCCCGGGGACTAGCTGGGAGACCCAGTACTTC
-	once	TRBV29-1	TRBJ1-2	CSVYSTSWGYTF	TGCAGCGTTTACTCCACCTCATGGGGCTACACCTTC
-	-	TRBV12-3/TRBV12-4	TRBJ2-7	CASSLHNNVEQYF	TGTGCCAGCAGTTTACACAACAACGTAGAGCAGTACTTC
-	-	TRBV28	TRBJ1-1	CASRTTGRDEAFF	TGTGCCAGCAGGACGACAGGACGAGATGAAGCTTTCTTT
-	-	TRBV2	TRBJ1-4	CASSLTRVSYYEKLFF	TGTGCCAGCAGTTTAACCCGGGTTTCTTATTATGAAAAACTGTTTTTT
-	-	TRBV7-3	TRBJ2-5	CASSSGPRGETQYF	TGTGCCAGCAGCTCCGGGCCACGGGGGGAGACCCAGTACTTC
TRBD2	-	TRBV5-6	TRBJ2-5	CASSFDSGGRLETQYF	TGTGCCAGCAGCTTTGATAGCGGGGGCCGCCTGGAGACCCAGTACTTC
TRBD2	few	TRBV29-1	TRBJ2-2	CSVESGRVTGELFF	TGCAGCGTTGAAAGCGGGAGGGTTACCGGGGAGCTGTTTTTT
TRBD2	-	TRBV4-3	TRBJ2-7	CASSQDAGGRYEQYF	TGCGCCAGCAGCCAAGACGCGGGGGGCAGATACGAGCAGTACTTC
-	-	TRBV28	TRBJ1-1	CASSLFGTFTEAFF	TGTGCCAGCAGTTTATTTGGGACATTCACTGAAGCTTTCTTT
TRBD1	-	TRBV5-3	TRBJ1-6	CARSGTDRYNSPLHF	TGTGCCAGAAGCGGGACGGACAGGTATAATTCACCCCTCCACTTT
TRBD2	-	TRBV6-5	TRBJ2-5	CASRPLGTSVRTQYF	TGTGCCAGCAGACCACTAGGGACTAGCGTTCGGACCCAGTACTTC